This T cell receptor beta chain was sequenced during a study of blood T cell repertoires in COVID-19. The CDR3 sequence is 16 residues long. V dropped 5 bases and J dropped 5; count of bases not matched to a gene: 6. Germline V gives CDR1 KGHSH, CDR2 LQKENI. Measured with immunoSEQ multiplex PCR; TCRdb has only the in-frame clones, and not every one. Found here are some 400,000 clones, about nine tenths of them singletons; the top ten hold less than 2%. The sequenced material came from PBMCs or T cells enriched from blood (not recorded which). The source of this sequence is a woman aged 25 to 39 who had recovered from COVID-19. The chain employs TRBV18 and TRBJ2-2; TRBD2 matches at 12 bases. CDR3 nucleotides: TGTGCCAGCTCAACCCGACTAGCGGGAGCTACCGGGGAGCTGTTTTTT. Protein: CASSTRLAGATGELFF.